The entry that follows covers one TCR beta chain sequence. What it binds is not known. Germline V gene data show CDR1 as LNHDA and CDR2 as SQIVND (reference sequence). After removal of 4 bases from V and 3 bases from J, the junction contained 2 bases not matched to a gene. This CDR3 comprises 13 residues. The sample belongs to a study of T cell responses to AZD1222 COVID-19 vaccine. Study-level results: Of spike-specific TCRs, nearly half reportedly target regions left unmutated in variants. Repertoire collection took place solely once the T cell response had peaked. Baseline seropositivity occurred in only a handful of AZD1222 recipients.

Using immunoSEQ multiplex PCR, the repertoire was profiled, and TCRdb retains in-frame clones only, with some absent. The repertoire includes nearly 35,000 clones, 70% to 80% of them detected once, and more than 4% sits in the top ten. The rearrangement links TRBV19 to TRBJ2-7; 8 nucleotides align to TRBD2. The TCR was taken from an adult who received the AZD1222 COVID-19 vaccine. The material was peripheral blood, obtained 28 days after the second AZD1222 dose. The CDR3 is CASSRLAGYEQYV. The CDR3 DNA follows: TGTGCCAGTAGTAGGCTAGCGGGCTACGAGCAGTACGTC.